This is a list of T cell receptor beta chains from one sample in a study of CD8 T cells in Susac syndrome. MiXCR was run by TCRdb on the immunoSEQ multiplex PCR reads, yielding one entry per CDR3 protein. The sample contains around 81,000 distinct CDR3 sequences, approximately 93% of which appear only once. Sample: CD8+ T cells from PBMCs. The source is a human donor with Susac syndrome. Both conserved end residues are part of each CDR3. The order of the fields is CDR3 protein, CDR3 DNA, clone size, J gene, V gene, D gene. The D gene is left open where the match is weak. Part of the rows lack a size; the others show once, few, many or a class for expanded clones.

CASSSQTSGADNEQFF | TGTGCCAGCAGCTCCCAGACTAGCGGGGCCGACAATGAGCAGTTCTTC | . | TRBJ2-1 | TRBV14 | TRBD2
CASSPWGRNSYNEQFF | TGTGCCAGCAGTCCCTGGGGCCGAAACTCCTACAATGAGCAGTTCTTC | . | TRBJ2-1 | TRBV28 | .
CAISEGQVSPLHF | TGTGCCATCAGTGAGGGTCAAGTTTCACCCCTCCACTTT | . | TRBJ1-6 | TRBV10-3 | .
CSASSSGSVYEQYF | TGCAGTGCTAGCTCTAGCGGGAGTGTCTACGAGCAGTACTTC | once | TRBJ2-7 | TRBV20-1 | TRBD2
CSARGGVEYEQYF | TGCAGTGCTAGAGGTGGAGTGGAATACGAGCAGTACTTC | once | TRBJ2-7 | TRBV20-1 | .
CASTKASPRYNEQFF | TGTGCCAGCACAAAAGCCTCCCCACGTTACAATGAGCAGTTCTTC | . | TRBJ2-1 | TRBV28 | .
CASRTGQTYEQYF | TGTGCCAGCAGAACGGGACAGACCTACGAGCAGTACTTC | . | TRBJ2-7 | TRBV27 | TRBD1
CASSFTGWDNEQFF | TGTGCCAGCAGTTTTACAGGGTGGGACAATGAGCAGTTCTTC | . | TRBJ2-1 | TRBV6-2/TRBV6-3 | .
CASSLSTPGTEAFF | TGTGCCAGCAGTTTATCGACTCCGGGCACTGAAGCTTTCTTT | . | TRBJ1-1 | TRBV27 | .
CSARDPSAYDEQFF | TGCAGTGCTAGAGATCCAAGCGCCTACGATGAGCAGTTCTTC | . | TRBJ2-1 | TRBV20-1 | .
CSVEGSPGTYEQYF | TGCAGCGTTGAAGGTTCCCCAGGTACCTACGAGCAGTACTTC | . | TRBJ2-7 | TRBV29-1 | .
CASSQVAAGNTIYF | TGTGCCAGCAGCCAAGTGGCTGCCGGAAACACCATATATTTT | . | TRBJ1-3 | TRBV4-2 | .
CASSPGDSGYEQYF | TGTGCCAGCAGCCCCGGGGACAGTGGCTACGAGCAGTACTTC | . | TRBJ2-7 | TRBV4-2 | TRBD1
CASSQDLDYYEQYF | TGTGCCAGCAGCCAAGACCTGGACTACTACGAGCAGTACTTC | . | TRBJ2-7 | TRBV3-1 | .
CAILGGADGYTF | TGTGCCATCTTAGGGGGCGCGGATGGCTACACCTTC | . | TRBJ1-2 | TRBV19 | TRBD1
CASSLADIRLNSPLHF | TGTGCCAGCAGCTTGGCCGATATCCGGTTAAATTCACCCCTCCACTTT | . | TRBJ1-6 | TRBV5-4 | .
CASSLGSEPRTSGLYEQYF | TGTGCCAGCAGCTTAGGATCCGAGCCCAGGACTAGCGGTTTGTACGAGCAGTACTTC | . | TRBJ2-7 | TRBV11-1 | TRBD2
CASSFVGGGRHEQYF | TGTGCCAGCAGTTTCGTCGGGGGAGGGCGACACGAGCAGTACTTC | . | TRBJ2-7 | TRBV28 | TRBD2
CASSPDGYEQYF | TGTGCCAGCAGTCCGGACGGCTACGAGCAGTACTTC | . | TRBJ2-7 | TRBV7-2 | .
CSMDRIYNEQFF | TGCAGTATGGACAGGATTTACAATGAGCAGTTCTTC | . | TRBJ2-1 | TRBV29-1 | TRBD1
CASSGVVRGTYNEQFF | TGTGCCAGCAGCGGAGTAGTCAGGGGGACCTACAATGAGCAGTTCTTC | . | TRBJ2-1 | TRBV7-9 | TRBD1
CASGLGTGYQETQYF | TGTGCTAGTGGTTTGGGCACAGGGTACCAAGAGACCCAGTACTTC | . | TRBJ2-5 | TRBV12-5 | .
CASSPRTGGAYEQYF | TGCGCCAGCAGCCCGCGGACAGGGGGTGCCTACGAGCAGTACTTC | . | TRBJ2-7 | TRBV5-1 | TRBD1
CASSRGDYEQYF | TGTGCCTCATCGAGAGGGGACTACGAGCAGTACTTC | few | TRBJ2-7 | TRBV19 | .
CASSRRRDNQETQYF | TGTGCCAGCAGTCGCCGCCGGGACAACCAAGAGACCCAGTACTTC | . | TRBJ2-5 | TRBV28 | .
CAWGGLGGIKETQYF | TGTGCCTGGGGCGGACTAGGAGGAATCAAAGAGACCCAGTACTTC | . | TRBJ2-5 | TRBV30 | TRBD2
CSALTRDYEQYF | TGCAGTGCTCTGACTCGGGACTACGAGCAGTACTTC | . | TRBJ2-7 | TRBV20-1 | .
CASSIFHKNYEQYF | TGTGCCAGTAGTATATTTCACAAAAACTACGAGCAGTACTTC | . | TRBJ2-7 | TRBV19 | .
CAISEDSGRAKTQYF | TGTGCCATCAGTGAGGATAGCGGGAGGGCAAAGACCCAGTACTTC | . | TRBJ2-5 | TRBV10-3 | TRBD2
CASRSSTDTQYF | TGTGCCAGCAGATCGAGCACAGATACGCAGTATTTT | . | TRBJ2-3 | TRBV5-4 | .
CASSLDWYNSPLHF | TGCGCCAGCAGCCTGGACTGGTATAATTCACCCCTCCACTTT | . | TRBJ1-6 | TRBV5-1 | .
CASKEGIQLETQYF | TGTGCCAGCAAGGAAGGGATCCAGTTGGAGACCCAGTACTTC | . | TRBJ2-5 | TRBV12-3/TRBV12-4 | .
CASSFFAGSTEAFF | TGTGCCAGCAGCTTTTTTGCGGGGAGCACTGAAGCTTTCTTT | . | TRBJ1-1 | TRBV7-9 | .
CSARDSDTGELFF | TGCAGTGCTAGAGATAGTGACACCGGGGAGCTGTTTTTT | once | TRBJ2-2 | TRBV20-1 | .
CAWSVWTRPHEQYF | TGTGCCTGGAGTGTATGGACAAGGCCTCACGAGCAGTACTTC | . | TRBJ2-7 | TRBV30 | .
CASRPGQGDSNYGYTF | TGTGCCAGCAGACCGGGACAGGGGGATTCAAACTATGGCTACACCTTC | . | TRBJ1-2 | TRBV27 | TRBD1